Each of the 4 T cell receptor beta chains below was sequenced from the same sample in a study of OX40 agonist ivuxolimab in advanced cancers. Produced via immunoSEQ multiplex PCR; TCRdb's table is partial and in-frame only. The sample has 70,000 to 80,000 clones; around 94% are singletons. The material sequenced was CD4+ or CD8+ T cells sorted from blood, taken in a trial of the OX40 agonist ivuxolimab. These receptors were taken from an adult with an advanced solid tumor such as melanoma, head and neck, liver or kidney cancer.

This chain uses TRBV14 with TRBJ2-1, with 8 bases matching TRBD1. The V gene end was trimmed by 5 bases and the J gene end by 6 bases; junction bases not matched to a gene: 12. The germline CDR1 and CDR2 sequences are SGHDN and FVKESK. This CDR3 has 16 residues. CDR3 loop: CASSENGQGPINEQFF. The CDR3 region has the DNA TGTGCCAGCAGCGAAAACGGACAGGGCCCCATCAATGAGCAGTTCTTC.

The chain combines TRBV5-1 with TRBJ1-2; D is unresolved. Germline assignment: CDR1 SGHRS and CDR2 YFSETQ. V shed 4 bases and J shed 5 bases, with 24 bases lying between them. The CDR3 contains 17 residues. The CDR3 region has the DNA TGCGCCAGCAGCCCGAGCAGGTCCGAGTCGCGCTATTATGGCTACACCTTC. Its translation is CASSPSRSESRYYGYTF.

V usage is TRBV7-6 and J usage is TRBJ2-2; D uncertain. V was cut by 3 bases and J by 5 bases, with 4 bases left in between. The CDR3 contains 12 residues. Looked up from germline, CDR1 is SGHVS and CDR2 is FNYEAQ. CDR3 region: CASSFGTGELFF. CDR3 in DNA: TGTGCCAGCAGCTTTGGGACCGGGGAGCTGTTTTTT.

Written as DNA, the CDR3 is TGCGCCAGCAGCCGGGTCAGGGGGCTCGAGCAGTACTTC. Amino acid sequence: CASSRVRGLEQYF. The V and J genes are TRBV4-3 and TRBJ2-7, with TRBD1 matching 8 bases. Looked up from germline, CDR1 is LGHNA and CDR2 is YSLEER. This CDR3 contains 13 residues. V gave up 4 bases and J gave up 6 bases; unmatched junction bases: 5.